This TCR beta chain was documented in a study of shared clonotypes between healthy human individuals. General study results and limits: Generally, naive subsets came out with larger estimated richness than memory subsets. Between a handful of donors, naive CD4 clonotypes were shared at a level of around 5.2%. Limitation of the genetic and exposure-history diversity represented came from the few donors.

Sorted-subset replicate PCRs used 200 ng DNA, about 30,000 T cell genomes. The repertoire was sequenced with immunoSEQ multiplex PCR; TCRdb's copy has only in-frame clones and lacks some. The sample includes more than 2 million clones, 85% to 95% of them seen just once. Germline CDR1 and CDR2: SGHNT and YYREEE (reference sequence). CDR3 length: 14 amino acids. V was cut by 1 base and J by 2 bases, with 8 bases left in between. Details on this clone: Its antigen remains unidentified.

This rearrangement joins TRBV5-4 to TRBJ2-3; D remains ambiguous. The sequence was obtained from a man younger than 30 in good health. Sequenced material: naive CD4+ T cells sorted from blood. Subset described: CD45RA+ positively selected. CDR3 nucleotide sequence: TGTGCCAGCAGCTTGTCTCAGACCACAGATACGCAGTATTTT. Translated: CASSLSQTTDTQYF.